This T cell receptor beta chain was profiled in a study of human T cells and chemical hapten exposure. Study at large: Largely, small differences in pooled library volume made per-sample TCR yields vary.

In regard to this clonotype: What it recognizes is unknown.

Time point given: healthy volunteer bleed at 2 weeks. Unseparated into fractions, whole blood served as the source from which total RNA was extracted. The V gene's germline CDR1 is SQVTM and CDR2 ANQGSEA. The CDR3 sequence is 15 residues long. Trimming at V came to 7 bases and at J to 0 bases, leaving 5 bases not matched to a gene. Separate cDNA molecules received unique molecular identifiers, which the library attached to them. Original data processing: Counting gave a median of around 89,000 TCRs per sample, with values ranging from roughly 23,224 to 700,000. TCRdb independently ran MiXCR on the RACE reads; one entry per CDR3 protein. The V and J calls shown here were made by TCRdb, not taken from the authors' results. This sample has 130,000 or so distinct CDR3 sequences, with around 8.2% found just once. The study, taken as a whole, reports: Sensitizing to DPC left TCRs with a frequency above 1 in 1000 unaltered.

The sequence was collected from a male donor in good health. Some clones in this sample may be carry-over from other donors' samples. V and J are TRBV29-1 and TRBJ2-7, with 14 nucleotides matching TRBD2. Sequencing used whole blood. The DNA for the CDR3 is TGCAGCGCACGGACTAGCGGGGGGAGCTCCTACGAGCAGTACTTC. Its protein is CSARTSGGSSYEQYF.